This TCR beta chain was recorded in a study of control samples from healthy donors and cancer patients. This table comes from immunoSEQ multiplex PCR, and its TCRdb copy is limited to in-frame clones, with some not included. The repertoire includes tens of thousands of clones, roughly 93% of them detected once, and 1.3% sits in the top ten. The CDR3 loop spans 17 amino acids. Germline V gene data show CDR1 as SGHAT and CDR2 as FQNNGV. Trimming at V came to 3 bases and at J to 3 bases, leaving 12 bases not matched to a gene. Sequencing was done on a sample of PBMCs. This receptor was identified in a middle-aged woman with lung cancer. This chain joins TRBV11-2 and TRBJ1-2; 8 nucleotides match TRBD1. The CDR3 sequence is CASSLSPMTGDYYGYTF. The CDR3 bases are TGTGCCAGCAGCTTGAGCCCTATGACAGGGGATTACTATGGCTACACCTTC.